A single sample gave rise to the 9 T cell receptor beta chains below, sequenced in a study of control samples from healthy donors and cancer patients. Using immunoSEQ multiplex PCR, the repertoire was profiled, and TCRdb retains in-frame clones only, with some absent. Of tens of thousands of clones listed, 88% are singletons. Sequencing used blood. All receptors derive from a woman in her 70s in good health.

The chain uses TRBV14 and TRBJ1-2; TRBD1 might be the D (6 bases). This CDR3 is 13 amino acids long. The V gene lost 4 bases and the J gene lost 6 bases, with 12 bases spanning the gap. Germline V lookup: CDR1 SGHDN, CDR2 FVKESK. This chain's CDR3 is CASSRGRRDGYTF. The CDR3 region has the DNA TGTGCCAGCAGCCGGGGGCGTCGAGATGGCTACACCTTC.

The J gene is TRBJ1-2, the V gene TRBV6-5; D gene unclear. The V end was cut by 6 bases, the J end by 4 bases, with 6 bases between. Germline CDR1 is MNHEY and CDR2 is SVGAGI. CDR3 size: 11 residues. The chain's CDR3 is CASREGYGYTF. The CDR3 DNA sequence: TGTGCCAGCAGAGAGGGCTATGGCTACACCTTC.

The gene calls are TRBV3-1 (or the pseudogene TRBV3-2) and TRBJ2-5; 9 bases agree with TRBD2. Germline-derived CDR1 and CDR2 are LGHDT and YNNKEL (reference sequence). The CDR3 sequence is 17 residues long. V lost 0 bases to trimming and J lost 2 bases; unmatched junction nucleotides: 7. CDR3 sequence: CASSQDRLAGIQETQYF. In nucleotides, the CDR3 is TGTGCCAGCAGCCAAGATAGGCTAGCGGGGATTCAAGAGACCCAGTACTTC.

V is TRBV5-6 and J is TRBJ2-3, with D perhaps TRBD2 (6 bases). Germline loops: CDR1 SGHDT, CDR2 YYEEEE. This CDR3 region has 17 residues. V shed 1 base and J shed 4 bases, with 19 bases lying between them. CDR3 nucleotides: TGTGCCAGCAGCTTGTCCGGGGGTCGGATGTTCGCAGATACGCAGTATTTT. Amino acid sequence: CASSLSGGRMFADTQYF.

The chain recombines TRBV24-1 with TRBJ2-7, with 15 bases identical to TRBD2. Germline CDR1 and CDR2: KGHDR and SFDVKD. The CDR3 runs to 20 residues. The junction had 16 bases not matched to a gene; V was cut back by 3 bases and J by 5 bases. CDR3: CATSDLYEGLAGGRMNEQYF. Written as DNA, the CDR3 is TGTGCCACCAGTGATCTGTATGAGGGACTAGCGGGAGGACGAATGAACGAGCAGTACTTC.

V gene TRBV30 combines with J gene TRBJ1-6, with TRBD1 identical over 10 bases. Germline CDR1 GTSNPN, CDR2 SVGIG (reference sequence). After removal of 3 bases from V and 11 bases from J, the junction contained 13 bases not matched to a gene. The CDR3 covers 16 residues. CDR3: CAWSASRTGGSAPLHF. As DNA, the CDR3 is TGTGCCTGGAGCGCGAGTCGGACAGGGGGATCGGCACCCCTCCACTTT.

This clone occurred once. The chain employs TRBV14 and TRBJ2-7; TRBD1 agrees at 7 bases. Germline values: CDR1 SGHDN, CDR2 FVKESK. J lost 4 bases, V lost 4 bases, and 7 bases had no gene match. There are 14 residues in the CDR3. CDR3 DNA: TGTGCCAGCAGCCGAGGTCGGGACAGATACGAGCAGTACTTC. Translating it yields CASSRGRDRYEQYF.

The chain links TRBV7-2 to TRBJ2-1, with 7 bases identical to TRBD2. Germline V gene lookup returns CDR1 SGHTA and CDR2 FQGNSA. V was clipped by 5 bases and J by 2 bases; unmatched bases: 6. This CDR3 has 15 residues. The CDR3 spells CASSPSGNPYNEQFF. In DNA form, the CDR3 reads TGTGCCAGCAGCCCAAGCGGGAATCCCTACAATGAGCAGTTCTTC.

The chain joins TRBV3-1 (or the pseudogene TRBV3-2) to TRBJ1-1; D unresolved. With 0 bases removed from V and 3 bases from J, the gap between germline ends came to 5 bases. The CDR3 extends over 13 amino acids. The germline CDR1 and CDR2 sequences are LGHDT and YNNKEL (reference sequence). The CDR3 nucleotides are TGTGCCAGCAGCCAAGAATTGCACACTGAAGCTTTCTTT. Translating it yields CASSQELHTEAFF.